These 14 T cell receptor beta chains originate from one sample sequenced in a study of blood T cell repertoires in COVID-19. The repertoire was sequenced with immunoSEQ multiplex PCR; TCRdb's copy has only in-frame clones and lacks some. Found here are about 260,000 clones, about 88% of them singletons; the top ten hold under 3.5%. Sequenced sample: PBMCs or T cells enriched from blood (not recorded which). These receptor sequences come from a woman in her forties or fifties who had recovered from COVID-19.

Only a few counts were recorded for this clone. The chain employs TRBV4-3 and TRBJ2-7, with 9 bases matching TRBD2. Germline assignment: CDR1 LGHNA and CDR2 YSLEER. Losses at the gene ends were 0 bases for V and 2 bases for J; bases not matched to a gene: 5. The CDR3 is 16 amino acids. CDR3 protein: CASSQDASGNAYEQYF. CDR3 DNA: TGCGCCAGCAGCCAAGATGCTAGCGGGAATGCCTACGAGCAGTACTTC.

J is TRBJ2-5 and V is TRBV4-2; D not resolved. This CDR3 is 13 amino acids long. The germline CDR1 and CDR2 sequences are LGHNA and YNFKEQ. Trimming pared 1 base from V and 2 bases from J, leaving 5 bases between. The CDR3 sequence is CASSQGQQETQYF. The CDR3, as DNA: TGTGCCAGCAGCCAAGGGCAGCAAGAGACCCAGTACTTC.

This chain joins TRBV6-2 or TRBV6-3 and TRBJ1-2; TRBD1 might be the D (5 bases). The V end lost 2 bases, the J end lost 1 base, and 5 bases lay between the germline ends. Germline V CDR1 and CDR2: MNHEY, SVGEGT. The CDR3 length is 13 residues. The CDR3 DNA reads as TGTGCCAGCAGTTACGACAGTAACTATGGCTACACCTTC. It encodes CASSYDSNYGYTF.

This clone was picked up one time. V usage is TRBV7-3 and J usage is TRBJ2-5, with 7 bases aligning to TRBD2. Germline assignment: CDR1 SGHTA and CDR2 FQGTGA. V lost 6 bases, J lost 5 bases, and 6 bases stayed unmatched. The CDR3 runs 13 residues. The CDR3 DNA reads TGTGCCAGCAGTCGGGGAGGGGAGGAGACCCAGTACTTC. This gives the protein CASSRGGEETQYF.

The chain joins TRBV5-1 to TRBJ2-2; 8 positions agree with TRBD1. Germline-derived CDR1 and CDR2 are SGHRS and YFSETQ. The CDR3 contains 18 residues. V dropped 4 bases and J dropped 3; count of bases not matched to a gene: 14. The CDR3 region is CASSRWYRQGMDTGELFF. CDR3 in DNA: TGCGCCAGCAGCCGGTGGTATAGACAGGGGATGGACACCGGGGAGCTGTTTTTT.

The chain has TRBV28 and TRBJ1-5; 7 positions match TRBD1. The germline gives CDR1 MDHEN, CDR2 SYDVKM. This CDR3 is built from 14 residues. Germline trimming cut 6 bases from V and 6 bases from J; bases unmatched to any gene: 8. CDR3 DNA: TGTGCCAGCAGGCCCACAGGGGATGGTCAGCCCCAGCATTTT. This gives the protein CASRPTGDGQPQHF.

The gene calls are TRBV10-3 and TRBJ1-2; 10 bases match TRBD1. Trimming at V came to 2 bases and at J to 6 bases, leaving 0 bases not matched to a gene. Per the germline V gene, CDR1 is ENHRY and CDR2 is SYGVKD. The CDR3 spans 13 residues. The chain's CDR3 is CAISEGTGDGYTF. The CDR3 DNA reads TGTGCCATCAGTGAGGGGACAGGGGATGGCTACACCTTC.

CDR3 sequence (DNA): TGTGCCAGCAGCGCCGAGGTCAGGGGCAATCAGCCCCAGCATTTT. It is translated as CASSAEVRGNQPQHF. The rearrangement joins TRBV7-9 to TRBJ1-5, with a possible D match to TRBD1 (5 bases). Germline CDR1 SEHNR, CDR2 FQNEAQ (reference sequence). CDR3 length: 15 amino acids. V was cut by 5 bases and J by 2 bases, with 13 bases left in between.

The J gene is TRBJ2-2, the V gene TRBV7-9; unclear D gene. The CDR3 contains 15 residues. The V end was cut by 3 bases, the J end by 0 bases, with 8 bases between. Germline values: CDR1 SEHNR, CDR2 FQNEAQ (reference sequence). DNA for the CDR3: TGTGCCAGCAGCTTTGGAGCGTCGAACACCGGGGAGCTGTTTTTT. This encodes CASSFGASNTGELFF.

This rearrangement joins TRBV3-1 (or the pseudogene TRBV3-2) to TRBJ2-1; 8 bases are a match to TRBD2. The germline CDR1 and CDR2 sequences are LGHDT and YNNKEL (reference sequence). The CDR3 is 19 amino acids. Trimming cost V 4 bases and J 6 bases; bases outside gene matches: 20. CDR3 amino acids: CASSLTSGRIMGARNEQFF. In DNA form, the CDR3 reads TGTGCCAGCAGCCTAACTAGCGGAAGAATTATGGGGGCTCGCAATGAGCAGTTCTTC.

On this clone: This sample also contains other DNA sequences that code for the same CDR3. This chain joins TRBV4-3 and TRBJ1-1; no clear D gene. The CDR3 runs 14 residues. Germline CDR1 and CDR2: LGHNA and YSLEER. The V end lost 0 bases, the J end lost 4 bases, and 9 bases lay between the germline ends. This chain's CDR3 is CASSQDSGGTEAFF. Written as DNA, the CDR3 is TGCGCCAGCAGCCAAGACTCGGGTGGCACTGAAGCTTTCTTT.

This clone appeared once. The gene calls are TRBV7-9 and TRBJ2-5, with TRBD2 matching 12 bases. J gave up 2 bases and V 4 bases, and 5 bases lay outside the gene matches. The CDR3 runs 16 residues. CDR1 is SEHNR, CDR2 FQNEAQ, per germline (reference sequence). The CDR3 nucleotides are TGTGCCAGCAGCTACCCGACTAGCGGGAGTCAAGAGACCCAGTACTTC. Protein product: CASSYPTSGSQETQYF. Complete variable domain (other parts from reference TRBV7-9 and TRBJ2-5): DTGVSQNPRHKITKRGQNVTFRCDPISEHNRLYWYRQTLGQGPEFLTYFQNEAQLEKSRLLSDRFSAERPKGSFSTLEIQRTEQGDSAMYLCASSYPTSGSQETQYFGPGTRLLVL.

The V gene is TRBV7-6, the J gene TRBJ2-2; 8 nucleotides line up with TRBD1. Germline CDR1 reads SGHVS; CDR2 reads FNYEAQ. CDR3 length: 17 residues. The ends lost 10 bases at V and 5 bases at J; junction bases unmatched: 18. CDR3 DNA: TGTGCCACGCCGGGGACAGGCCCCTCCGAGAGTACCGGGGAGCTGTTTTTT. Protein sequence: CATPGTGPSESTGELFF.

The V and J genes are TRBV5-7 and TRBJ2-1, with 10 bases that match TRBD1. TRBV5-7 counts as an open reading frame of uncertain function. V trimming: 4 bases; J trimming: 4 bases; junction bases outside the gene matches: 8. The CDR3 has 16 residues. CDR3: CASSRGRDRGYNEQFF. DNA of the CDR3: TGTGCCAGCAGCCGAGGCCGGGACAGGGGATACAATGAGCAGTTCTTC.